This paragraph reports one T cell receptor beta chain. Using its own MiXCR run on the 5' RACE reads, TCRdb lists one record per CDR3 protein. Counted here are some 68,000 distinct CDR3 sequences, over 15% occurring once; the ten biggest clones make up 30% to 35%. The entry originates in a study of T-cell memory formation after mild COVID-19. V was clipped by 3 bases and J by 4 bases, with 14 bases between them. This CDR3 spans 15 amino acids. Germline V gives CDR1 SGHVS, CDR2 FNYEAQ. Sequencing was carried out using PBMCs or a T cell subset sorted from them (not recorded which). This receptor was taken from an adult woman who had mild COVID-19 (a few samples of this study predate the infection). Cell type and time point are not known. V is TRBV7-6 and J is TRBJ2-3; weak D call: TRBD2 (7 bases). CDR3 region: CASSFEGGLADTQYF. The CDR3 region has the DNA TGTGCCAGCAGCTTTGAGGGGGGGCTAGCAGATACGCAGTATTTT.